This TCR beta chain originates from a study of tumor-infiltrating lymphocytes in primary liver carcinoma. Study context: Productive TCRbeta read yields ran from roughly 3.8 to 7.5 million per sample and were similar between tissues.

Study results and caveats: Tumors had a top-250-clone fraction that was significantly higher than blood (p = 0.039).

Scientists recovered RNA and DNA together from roughly 20-30 mg of unsorted bulk tissue. V lost 3 bases to trimming and J lost 2 bases; unmatched junction nucleotides: 13. There are 17 residues in the CDR3. In its sample, this clonotype was seen a few times. The antigen remains unidentified. From around 500 ng of total RNA, TCR beta-specific cDNA was reverse-transcribed using a constant-region primer. Slightly modified ARM-PCR served as the procedure for the TCR beta libraries. These libraries came from three rounds of nested multiplex PCR. The two initial PCR rounds, roughly 9 cycles each, used TRBV1-TRBV30 forward and C-beta reverse primers. MiXCR, run by TCRdb on the multiplex PCR reads, gives a single entry per CDR3 protein. The data hold about 120,000 distinct CDR3 sequences, with roughly 70% observed a single time.

This TCR derives from an older woman with primary liver carcinoma and hepatitis B virus infection. Sequencing was done on a sample of tumor-adjacent normal liver tissue. The chain recombines TRBV12-3 or TRBV12-4 with TRBJ2-7; 7 bases agree with TRBD1. The CDR3 DNA reads TGTGCCAGCAGTTTCCCCCCGCGGGCAGGGGGAACCTACGAGCAGTACTTC. Translation: CASSFPPRAGGTYEQYF.